This T cell receptor (beta chain) was observed in a study of tumor-infiltrating lymphocytes in glioblastoma multiforme. The study, taken as a whole, reports: TCR plus mutation findings rest on a single glioblastoma patient. The T cells in this sample were not sorted into functional subsets. RNA-based TCR sequencing may distort clone frequencies, since cells carry unequal TCR transcript numbers.

This clonotype was detected only once. Its target is unknown. The junction does not match germline at one end; this may be a read error. Germline CDR1 SGHAT, CDR2 FQNNGV. The CDR3 consists of 13 residues. TCRB libraries came from RNA via three nested multiplex PCR rounds. In TCRdb, the multiplex PCR reads were re-called with MiXCR into one record per CDR3 protein. Found here are around 15,000 distinct CDR3 sequences, over 60% of them singletons; the top ten hold 37%. This receptor was obtained from a male donor with glioblastoma. The sequencing input was brain tumor tissue. The chain employs TRBV11-2 and TRBJ2-1; perhaps TRBD1 as D (6 bases). DNA of the CDR3: TGTGTCAGCAGCTTAGGTAGGGGGTATGAGCAGTTCTTT. As protein: CVSSLGRGYEQFF.